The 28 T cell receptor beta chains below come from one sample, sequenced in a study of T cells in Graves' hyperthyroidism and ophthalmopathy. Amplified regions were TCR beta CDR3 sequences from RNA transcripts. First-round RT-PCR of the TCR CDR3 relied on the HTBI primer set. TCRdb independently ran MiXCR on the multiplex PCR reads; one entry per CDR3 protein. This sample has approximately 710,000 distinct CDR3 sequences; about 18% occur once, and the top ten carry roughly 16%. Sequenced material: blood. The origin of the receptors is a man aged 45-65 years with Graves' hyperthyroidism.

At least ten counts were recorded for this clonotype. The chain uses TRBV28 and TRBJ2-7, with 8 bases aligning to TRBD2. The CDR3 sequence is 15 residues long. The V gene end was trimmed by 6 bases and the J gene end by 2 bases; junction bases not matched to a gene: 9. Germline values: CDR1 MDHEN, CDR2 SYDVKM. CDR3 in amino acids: CASRAGDGFAYEQYF. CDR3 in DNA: TGTGCCAGCAGAGCGGGAGACGGCTTCGCCTACGAGCAGTACTTC.

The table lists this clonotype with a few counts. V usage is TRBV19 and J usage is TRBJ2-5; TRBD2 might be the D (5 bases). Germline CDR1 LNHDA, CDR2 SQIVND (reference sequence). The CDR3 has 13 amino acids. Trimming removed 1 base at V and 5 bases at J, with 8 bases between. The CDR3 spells CASSIAGGETQYF. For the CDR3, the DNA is TGTGCCAGTAGTATAGCAGGAGGCGAGACCCAGTACTTC.

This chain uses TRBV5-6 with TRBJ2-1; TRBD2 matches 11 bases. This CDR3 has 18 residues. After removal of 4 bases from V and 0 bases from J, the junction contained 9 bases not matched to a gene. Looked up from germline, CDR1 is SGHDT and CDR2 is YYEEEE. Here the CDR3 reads CASSPVAGGRSSYNEQFF. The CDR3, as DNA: TGTGCCAGCAGCCCCGTAGCGGGAGGGCGCTCCTCCTACAATGAGCAGTTCTTC.

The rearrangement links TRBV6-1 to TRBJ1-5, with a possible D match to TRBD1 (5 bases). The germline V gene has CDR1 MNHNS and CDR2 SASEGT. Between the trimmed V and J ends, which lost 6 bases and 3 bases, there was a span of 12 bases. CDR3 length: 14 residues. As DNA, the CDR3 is TGTGCCAGCAGAGACGACAGCTCCAATCAGCCCCAGCATTTT. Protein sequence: CASRDDSSNQPQHF.

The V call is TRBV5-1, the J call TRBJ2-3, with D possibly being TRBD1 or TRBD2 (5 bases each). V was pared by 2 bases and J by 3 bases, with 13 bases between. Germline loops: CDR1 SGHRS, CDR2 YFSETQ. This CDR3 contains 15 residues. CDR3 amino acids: CASSFGDRATDTQYF. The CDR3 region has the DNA TGCGCCAGCAGCTTTGGGGACCGAGCAACAGATACGCAGTATTTT.

The CDR3 spells CASSILEDPYEQYF. The CDR3 region has the DNA TGTGCCAGTAGTATCCTCGAGGACCCCTACGAGCAGTACTTC. The chain couples TRBV19 to TRBJ2-7; D call uncertain. V was shortened by 3 bases and J by 2 bases, with 11 bases between the two germline ends. The germline gives CDR1 LNHDA, CDR2 SQIVND (reference sequence). The CDR3 runs 14 residues.

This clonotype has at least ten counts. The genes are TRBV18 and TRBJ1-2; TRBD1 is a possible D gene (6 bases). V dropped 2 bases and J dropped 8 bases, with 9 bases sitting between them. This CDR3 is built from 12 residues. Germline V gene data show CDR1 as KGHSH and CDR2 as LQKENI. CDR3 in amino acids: CASSPNDRGYTF. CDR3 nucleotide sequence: TGTGCCAGCTCACCAAACGACAGGGGCTACACCTTC.

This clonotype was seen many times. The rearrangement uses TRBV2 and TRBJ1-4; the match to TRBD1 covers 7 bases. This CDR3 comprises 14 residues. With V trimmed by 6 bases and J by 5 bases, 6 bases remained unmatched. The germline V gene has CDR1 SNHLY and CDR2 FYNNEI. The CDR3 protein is CASRLGTENEKLFF. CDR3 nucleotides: TGTGCCAGCAGGTTGGGGACAGAGAATGAAAAACTGTTTTTT.

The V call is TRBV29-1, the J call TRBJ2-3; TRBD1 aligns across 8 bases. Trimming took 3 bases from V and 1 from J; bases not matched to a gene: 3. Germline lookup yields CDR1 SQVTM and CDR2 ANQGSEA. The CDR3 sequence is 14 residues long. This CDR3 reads CSVDKDRGTDTQYF. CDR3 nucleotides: TGCAGCGTTGATAAGGACAGGGGCACAGATACGCAGTATTTT.

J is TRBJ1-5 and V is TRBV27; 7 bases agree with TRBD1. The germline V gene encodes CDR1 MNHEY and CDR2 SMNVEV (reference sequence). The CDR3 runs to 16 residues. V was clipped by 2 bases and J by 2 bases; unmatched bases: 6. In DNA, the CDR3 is TGTGCCAGCAGTTTAATTCCAGGGGGTGGCAATCAGCCCCAGCATTTT. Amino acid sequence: CASSLIPGGGNQPQHF.

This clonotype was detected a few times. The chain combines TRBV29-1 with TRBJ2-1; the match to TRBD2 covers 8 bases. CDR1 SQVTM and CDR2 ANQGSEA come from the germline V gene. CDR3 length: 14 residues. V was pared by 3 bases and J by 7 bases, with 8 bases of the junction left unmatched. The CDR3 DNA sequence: TGCAGCGTTGAGGGGGTTAGCGGGGTGAATGAGCAGTTCTTC. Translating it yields CSVEGVSGVNEQFF.

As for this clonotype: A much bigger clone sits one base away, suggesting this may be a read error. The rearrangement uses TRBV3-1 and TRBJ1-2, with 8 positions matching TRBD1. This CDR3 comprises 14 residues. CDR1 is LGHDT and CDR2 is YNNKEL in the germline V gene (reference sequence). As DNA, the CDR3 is TGTGCCGGCAGCCAACGGACAGGGTTTCATGGCTACACCTTC. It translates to CAGSQRTGFHGYTF.

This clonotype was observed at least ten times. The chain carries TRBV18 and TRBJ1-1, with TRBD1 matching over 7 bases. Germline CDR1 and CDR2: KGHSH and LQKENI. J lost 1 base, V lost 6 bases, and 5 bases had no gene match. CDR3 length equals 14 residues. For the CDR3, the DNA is TGTGCCAGCTCGCGAAACAGGGGGAACACTGAAGCTTTCTTT. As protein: CASSRNRGNTEAFF.

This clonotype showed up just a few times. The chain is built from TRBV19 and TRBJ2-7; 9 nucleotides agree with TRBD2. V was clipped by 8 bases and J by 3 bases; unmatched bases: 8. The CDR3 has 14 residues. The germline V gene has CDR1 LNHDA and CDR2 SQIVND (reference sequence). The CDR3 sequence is CASSVAGVGYEQYF. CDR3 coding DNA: TGTGCCAGTTCGGTAGCGGGGGTAGGCTACGAGCAGTACTTC.

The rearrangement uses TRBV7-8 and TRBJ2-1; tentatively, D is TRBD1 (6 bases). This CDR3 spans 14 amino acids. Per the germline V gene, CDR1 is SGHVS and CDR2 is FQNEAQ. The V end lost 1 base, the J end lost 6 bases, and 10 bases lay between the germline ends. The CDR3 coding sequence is TGTGCCAGCAGCTTAGGAGCAGGGGCCAATGAGCAGTTCTTC. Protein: CASSLGAGANEQFF.

The CDR3 region has the DNA TGCAGCTCCAATTCAGGGAGAGGCTACACCTTC. This encodes CSSNSGRGYTF. The V call is TRBV29-1, the J call TRBJ1-2; possibly TRBD1 for D (5 bases). The CDR3 consists of 11 residues. Looked up from germline, CDR1 is SQVTM and CDR2 is ANQGSEA. V shed 8 bases and J shed 8 bases, with 15 bases lying between them.

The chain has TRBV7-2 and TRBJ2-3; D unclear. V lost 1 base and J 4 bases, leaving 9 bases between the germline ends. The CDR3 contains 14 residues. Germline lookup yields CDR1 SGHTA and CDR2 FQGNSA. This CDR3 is CASSLEPNADTQYF. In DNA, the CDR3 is TGTGCCAGCAGCTTAGAACCGAACGCAGATACGCAGTATTTT. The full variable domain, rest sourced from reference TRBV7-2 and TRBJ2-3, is GAGVSQSPSNKVTEKGKDVELRCDPISGHTALYWYRQSLGQGLEFLIYFQGNSAPDKSGLPSDRFSAERTGGSVSTLTIQRTQQEDSAVYLCASSLEPNADTQYFGPGTRLTVL.

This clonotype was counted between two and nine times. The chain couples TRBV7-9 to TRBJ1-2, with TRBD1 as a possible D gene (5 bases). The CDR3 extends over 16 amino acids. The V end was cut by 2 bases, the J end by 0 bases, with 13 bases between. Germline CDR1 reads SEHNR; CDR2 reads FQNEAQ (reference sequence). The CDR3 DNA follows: TGTGCCAGCAGCTTAAATCGGGACGGAGCTAACTATGGCTACACCTTC. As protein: CASSLNRDGANYGYTF.

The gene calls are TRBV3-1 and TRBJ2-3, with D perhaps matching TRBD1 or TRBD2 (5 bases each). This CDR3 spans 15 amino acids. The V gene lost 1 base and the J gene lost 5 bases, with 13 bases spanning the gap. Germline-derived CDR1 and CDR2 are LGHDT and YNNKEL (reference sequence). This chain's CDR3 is CASSQVSGRGDTQYF. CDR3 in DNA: TGTGCCAGCAGCCAAGTCAGCGGAAGGGGAGATACGCAGTATTTT.

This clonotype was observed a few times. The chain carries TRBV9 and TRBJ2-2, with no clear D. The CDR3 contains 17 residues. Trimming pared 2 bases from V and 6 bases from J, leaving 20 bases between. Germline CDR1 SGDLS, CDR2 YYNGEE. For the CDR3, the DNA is TGTGCCAGCAGCGTTAGCCGACACGCCGGGTGGGCCGGGGAGCTGTTTTTT. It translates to CASSVSRHAGWAGELFF.

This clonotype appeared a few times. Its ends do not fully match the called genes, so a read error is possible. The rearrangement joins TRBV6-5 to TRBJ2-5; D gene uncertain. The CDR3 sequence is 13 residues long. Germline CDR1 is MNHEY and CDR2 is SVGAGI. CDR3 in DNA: TGTGCCAGCAGTTACTTGGCGAAAGAGACCCAGCACTTC. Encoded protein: CASSYLAKETQHF.

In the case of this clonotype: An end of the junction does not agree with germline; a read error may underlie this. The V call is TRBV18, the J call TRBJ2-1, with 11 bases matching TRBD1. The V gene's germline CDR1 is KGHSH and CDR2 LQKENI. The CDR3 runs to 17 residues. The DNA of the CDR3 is TGTGTCAGCTCACCCACGCCGGGACAGGGGGTGAGAAATGAGCAGTTCTTT. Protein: CVSSPTPGQGVRNEQFF.

The CDR3 nucleotides are TGTGCTAGTGGTTTGGTTTTCCCCGACAACCCTAACACTGAAGCTTTCTTT. Translation gives CASGLVFPDNPNTEAFF. The chain couples TRBV12-5 to TRBJ1-1; D gene uncertain. Deletions cut 0 bases from V and 2 bases from J, with 16 bases between. CDR3 length: 17 amino acids. Germline CDR1 reads LGHNT; CDR2 reads FRNRAP.

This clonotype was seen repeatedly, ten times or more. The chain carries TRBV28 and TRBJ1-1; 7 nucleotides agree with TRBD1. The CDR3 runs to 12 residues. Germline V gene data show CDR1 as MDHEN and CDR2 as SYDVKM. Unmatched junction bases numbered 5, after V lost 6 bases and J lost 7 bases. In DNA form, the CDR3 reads TGTGCCAGCAGGATCGGGACAGATGAAGCTTTCTTT. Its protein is CASRIGTDEAFF. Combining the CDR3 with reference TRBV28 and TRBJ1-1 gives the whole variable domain DVKVTQSSRYLVKRTGEKVFLECVQDMDHENMFWYRQDPGLGLRLIYFSYDVKMKEKGDIPEGYSVSREKKERFSLILESASTNQTSMYLCASRIGTDEAFFGQGTRLTVV.

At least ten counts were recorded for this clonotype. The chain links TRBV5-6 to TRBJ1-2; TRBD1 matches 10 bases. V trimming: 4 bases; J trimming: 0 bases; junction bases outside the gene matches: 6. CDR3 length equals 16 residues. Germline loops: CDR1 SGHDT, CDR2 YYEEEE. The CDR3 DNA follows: TGTGCCAGCAGCGCCGGGACAGGGGCCACTAACTATGGCTACACCTTC. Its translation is CASSAGTGATNYGYTF.

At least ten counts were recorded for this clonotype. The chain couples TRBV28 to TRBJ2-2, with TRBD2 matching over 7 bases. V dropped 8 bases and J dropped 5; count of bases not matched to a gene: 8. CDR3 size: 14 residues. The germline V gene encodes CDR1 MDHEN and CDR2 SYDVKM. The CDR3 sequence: CASLTGGRTGELFF. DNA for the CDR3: TGTGCCAGCCTGACCGGGGGGAGGACCGGGGAGCTGTTTTTT. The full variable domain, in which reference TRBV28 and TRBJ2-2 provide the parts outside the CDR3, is DVKVTQSSRYLVKRTGEKVFLECVQDMDHENMFWYRQDPGLGLRLIYFSYDVKMKEKGDIPEGYSVSREKKERFSLILESASTNQTSMYLCASLTGGRTGELFFGEGSRLTVL.

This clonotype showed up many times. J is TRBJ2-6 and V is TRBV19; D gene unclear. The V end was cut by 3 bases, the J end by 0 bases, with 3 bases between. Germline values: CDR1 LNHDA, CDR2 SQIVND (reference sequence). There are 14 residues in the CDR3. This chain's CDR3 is CASSMSSGANVLTF. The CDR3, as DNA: TGTGCCAGTAGTATGTCCTCTGGGGCCAACGTCCTGACTTTC.

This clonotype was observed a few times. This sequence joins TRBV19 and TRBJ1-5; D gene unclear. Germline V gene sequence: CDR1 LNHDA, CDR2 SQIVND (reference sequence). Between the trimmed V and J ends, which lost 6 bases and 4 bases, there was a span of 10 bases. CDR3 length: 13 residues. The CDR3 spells CASRWGDNQPQHF. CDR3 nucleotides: TGTGCCAGTAGATGGGGAGATAATCAGCCCCAGCATTTT.